The rows below give T cell receptor beta chains drawn from one sample of a study of T cells in Graves' hyperthyroidism and ophthalmopathy. One entry per CDR3 protein results from TCRdb running MiXCR on the multiplex PCR reads. In the table there are fewer than 850,000 distinct CDR3 sequences, roughly 17% of which are singletons. Source material: blood. These receptors all come from a man in his fifties or sixties with Graves' hyperthyroidism. CDR3s include the opening cysteine and the closing phenylalanine or tryptophan. D genes are given only for firm matches. Clone size is given for some rows only: seen once, a few or many times, or a class if the clone is expanded.

clone_size	cdr3_length	d_call	v_call	j_call	cdr3_nt	cdr3_aa
-	15	TRBD1	TRBV6-1	TRBJ1-1	TGTGCCAGCAGCCAAGGTACGACAGGGGGCACTGAAGCTTTCTTT	CASSQGTTGGTEAFF
-	16	-	TRBV11-2	TRBJ1-1	TGTGCCAGCAGCTTAGATCGAGTAGGTTCGGTAGCTGAAGCTTTCTTT	CASSLDRVGSVAEAFF
-	16	TRBD1	TRBV5-1	TRBJ2-2	TGCGCCAGCAGCTTCCGGGACAGGGCACTCTCCGGGGAGCTGTTTTTT	CASSFRDRALSGELFF
-	16	TRBD1	TRBV28	TRBJ1-1	TGTGCCAGCAGTTTGTACCGGACAGGGTACGACACTGAAGCTTTCTTT	CASSLYRTGYDTEAFF
many	14	-	TRBV28	TRBJ2-5	TGTGCCAGCAGAGACCCGGTGGTCCAAGAGACCCAGTACTTC	CASRDPVVQETQYF
few	15	-	TRBV6-1	TRBJ1-4	TGTGCCAGCAGTGACCGGGGGAGAAATAATGAAAAACTGTTTTTT	CASSDRGRNNEKLFF
many	14	TRBD2	TRBV11-2	TRBJ2-1	TGTGCCAGCAGCTTTCTAGCGGGAGCAAGTGAGCAGTTCTTC	CASSFLAGASEQFF
many	17	-	TRBV11-3	TRBJ2-4	TGTGCCAGCAGCCAGGGGGAGGAGCCGTTAGCCAAAAACATTCAGTACTTC	CASSQGEEPLAKNIQYF
-	16	-	TRBV4-1	TRBJ1-1	TGCGCCAGCAGCCCGTTCCTCCCTTCCGGTAACAGGTCGGCTTTCTTT	CASSPFLPSGNRSAFF
many	16	-	TRBV3-1	TRBJ2-7	TGTGCCAGCAGCCCATTAACTAGTTTGACCCCCTACGAGCAGTACTTC	CASSPLTSLTPYEQYF